Shown below are 21 T cell receptor beta chains from a single sample sequenced in a study of vaccination effects on CD4 cells after COVID-19. Antigens for these TCRs are unknown. Assay: immunoSEQ multiplex PCR; the TCRdb copy retains only in-frame clones and omits some. The sample contains tens of thousands of clones, approximately 80% of which appear only once. When less than 12 days of culture had elapsed, CD4+ T cells were isolated. Two doses of BNT162b2 or mRNA-1273 vaccine were administered to participants. The sample here was CD4+ T cells from PBMCs cultured without peptide, taken after COVID-19 vaccination. The receptors were gathered from a human donor who received a COVID-19 vaccine.

The J gene is TRBJ1-5, the V gene TRBV5-1; D not certain. V lost 4 bases to trimming and J lost 0 bases, with 8 bases between them. Germline assignment: CDR1 SGHRS and CDR2 YFSETQ. The CDR3 totals 14 residues. The CDR3 spells CASSGLNSNQPQHF. Written as DNA, the CDR3 is TGCGCCAGCAGCGGCCTTAATAGCAATCAGCCCCAGCATTTT.

The V call is TRBV20-1, the J call TRBJ1-3; D gene uncertain. Germline CDR1 and CDR2: DFQATT and SNEGSKA (reference sequence). Between the trimmed V and J ends, which lost 3 bases and 0 bases, there was a span of 9 bases. The CDR3 runs to 14 residues. The CDR3 region has the DNA TGCAGTGCTAGTGCACGGAGCTCTGGAAACACCATATATTTT. Its protein product is CSASARSSGNTIYF.

Notes on this clone: This CDR3 is also generated by other DNA sequences in the sample. The chain carries TRBV12-3 or TRBV12-4 and TRBJ2-2; no definite D call. This CDR3 comprises 11 residues. V lost 7 bases and J lost 5, with 5 bases in between. The CDR3: CASTRTGELFF. The DNA of the CDR3 is TGTGCCAGCACCCGGACCGGGGAGCTGTTTTTT.

The rearrangement uses TRBV5-1 and TRBJ2-7, with D tentatively TRBD1 (6 bases). The germline V gene encodes CDR1 SGHRS and CDR2 YFSETQ. V lost 4 bases, J lost 0 bases, and 14 bases lay in between. The CDR3 spans 15 residues. The CDR3 DNA reads TGCGCCAGCAGCCTCGGGGACACCAGCTCCTACGAGCAGTACGTC. Its translation is CASSLGDTSSYEQYV.

The V call is TRBV6-5, the J call TRBJ2-7, with D tentatively TRBD1 (6 bases). The CDR3 spans 15 residues. CDR1 is MNHEY and CDR2 is SVGAGI in the germline V gene. Between the trimmed V and J ends, which lost 6 bases and 4 bases, there was a span of 19 bases. CDR3 residues: CASRVNRGQPYEQYV. DNA of the CDR3: TGTGCCAGCAGAGTTAATCGAGGACAGCCTTACGAGCAGTACGTC.

The V and J genes are TRBV18 and TRBJ2-1; 7 bases align to TRBD1. The CDR3 covers 17 residues. J was trimmed by 0 bases and V by 4 bases; bases with no gene match: 9. Germline V gene data show CDR1 as KGHSH and CDR2 as LQKENI. The CDR3 nucleotides read TGTGCCAGCTCACAGATAGGACAGGTTAGCTCCTACAATGAGCAGTTCTTC. Encoded protein: CASSQIGQVSSYNEQFF.

This clone has only one observation. This chain connects TRBV11-2 to TRBJ1-2; tentative D call: TRBD1 (5 bases). Germline assignment: CDR1 SGHAT and CDR2 FQNNGV. V was trimmed by 2 bases and J by 6 bases, leaving 16 bases between them. The CDR3 is 15 residues long. The DNA for the CDR3 is TGTGCCAGCAGCTTACGAACAGACTGGGGGGATGGCTACACCTTC. Amino acid sequence: CASSLRTDWGDGYTF.

The chain links TRBV9 to TRBJ2-4, with 8 bases matching TRBD1. Germline values: CDR1 SGDLS, CDR2 YYNGEE. Trimming cost V 0 bases and J 7 bases; bases outside gene matches: 3. The CDR3 is 14 residues long. This chain's CDR3 is CASSVAGGLNIQYF. In DNA, the CDR3 is TGTGCCAGCAGCGTAGCAGGGGGCCTTAACATTCAGTACTTC.

The rearrangement joins TRBV7-3 to TRBJ2-2; 8 bases map to TRBD1. Germline trimming cut 5 bases from V and 6 bases from J; bases unmatched to any gene: 8. The CDR3 has 15 residues. Germline values: CDR1 SGHTA, CDR2 FQGTGA. DNA for the CDR3: TGTGCCAGCAGCCCGCAGACAGGGGAGGCCGGGGAGCTGTTTTTT. It translates to CASSPQTGEAGELFF.

This chain uses TRBV6-6 with TRBJ1-6, with a weak D call TRBD1 (5 bases). CDR1 MNHNY and CDR2 SVGAGI come from the germline V gene (reference sequence). The CDR3 is made up of 16 amino acids. V lost 4 bases, J lost 6 bases, and 16 bases lay in between. CDR3 protein: CASSSKGPFFNSPLHF. As DNA, the CDR3 is TGTGCCAGCAGTTCAAAGGGGCCCTTCTTTAATTCACCCCTCCACTTT.

This clone has more than one count but fewer than ten. CDR3 in DNA: TGTGCCAGCAGCTTAACGGGAGGGGCCAGCTCCTACAATGAGCAGTTCTTC. Amino acid sequence: CASSLTGGASSYNEQFF. The chain joins TRBV7-3 to TRBJ2-1, with 7 bases lining up with TRBD2. The CDR3 has 17 residues. V lost 0 bases, J lost 0 bases, and 5 bases stayed unmatched. Germline V lookup: CDR1 SGHTA, CDR2 FQGTGA.

The rearrangement joins TRBV30 to TRBJ2-5; D gene ambiguous. V was pared by 0 bases and J by 4 bases, with 12 bases between. This CDR3 has 14 residues. CDR1 and CDR2 from the germline V gene are GTSNPN and SVGIG (reference sequence). The CDR3 nucleotides are TGTGCCTGGAGTGTATCAGGTTACGGAGAGACCCAGTACTTC. Translated: CAWSVSGYGETQYF. The full variable domain, with the rest looked up from reference TRBV30 and TRBJ2-5, is SQTIHQWPATLVQPVGSPLSLECTVEGTSNPNLYWYRQAAGRGLQLLFYSVGIGQISSEVPQNLSASRPQDRQFILSSKKLLLSDSGFYLCAWSVSGYGETQYFGPGTRLLVL.

V usage is TRBV5-4 and J usage is TRBJ2-5, with 10 bases aligning to TRBD1. Germline trimming cut 4 bases from V and 6 bases from J; bases unmatched to any gene: 15. This CDR3 contains 17 residues. Per germline, CDR1 SGHNT and CDR2 YYREEE (reference sequence). In DNA form, the CDR3 reads TGTGCCAGCAGCCTTCATAGTCCGACAGGGGGCATAAAGACCCAGTACTTC. This encodes CASSLHSPTGGIKTQYF.

The chain carries TRBV6-1 and TRBJ1-1; a possible D gene is TRBD1 (6 bases). Germline CDR1 and CDR2: MNHNS and SASEGT. The V and J ends lost 2 bases and 4 bases respectively, with 11 bases between them. The CDR3 loop spans 14 amino acids. This CDR3 is CASSERGGPTEAFF. In DNA, the CDR3 is TGTGCCAGCAGTGAAAGGGGGGGGCCCACTGAAGCTTTCTTT.

The chain joins TRBV29-1 to TRBJ1-2, with D perhaps TRBD1 (5 bases). CDR1 is SQVTM and CDR2 is ANQGSEA in the germline V gene. CDR3 length equals 12 residues. V was shortened by 5 bases and J by 3 bases, with 10 bases between the two germline ends. The CDR3 DNA reads as TGCAGCGTTAACTGGGGGGACTATGGCTACACCTTC. This encodes CSVNWGDYGYTF.

The chain has TRBV6-4 and TRBJ2-4, with D possibly being TRBD2 (6 bases). This CDR3 is built from 16 residues. Germline CDR1 is MRHNA and CDR2 is SNTAGT. Trimming left V 2 bases short and J 3 bases short, with 14 bases between. This CDR3 reads CASSDPGDSLKNIQYF. The CDR3 DNA sequence: TGTGCCAGCAGTGACCCGGGGGACTCTCTCAAAAACATTCAGTACTTC.

This sequence joins TRBV4-3 and TRBJ2-5; 9 bases map to TRBD1. This CDR3 is built from 14 residues. V was pared by 4 bases and J by 5 bases, with 5 bases of the junction left unmatched. Germline-derived CDR1 and CDR2 are LGHNA and YSLEER. CDR3 amino acids: CASSRTGTGETQYF. The CDR3 DNA reads as TGCGCCAGCAGCCGGACCGGGACAGGGGAGACCCAGTACTTC.

The chain links TRBV10-3 to TRBJ1-2, with 7 positions matching TRBD1. Trimming took 6 bases from V and 1 from J; bases not matched to a gene: 8. This CDR3 comprises 15 residues. The germline CDR1 and CDR2 sequences are ENHRY and SYGVKD. CDR3 bases: TGTGCCATCAGAACCTTGGGACAGATTAACTATGGCTACACCTTC. It is translated as CAIRTLGQINYGYTF.

This chain uses TRBV21-1 with TRBJ2-7. TRBV21-1 is designated a pseudogene. This CDR3 contains 17 residues. The CDR3 protein is CASSKVVGRLSSYEQYV. CDR3 DNA: TGTGCCAGCAGCAAAGTAGTCGGCCGCCTGAGCTCCTACGAGCAGTACGTC.

This clone was counted a single time. The V gene is TRBV7-8, the J gene TRBJ1-5; 7 positions match TRBD1. The CDR3 extends over 14 amino acids. The junction had 6 bases not matched to a gene; V was cut back by 5 bases and J by 5 bases. Germline V gene data show CDR1 as SGHVS and CDR2 as FQNEAQ. The DNA of the CDR3 is TGTGCCAGCAGCCCGACAGGGAGGGATCAGCCCCAGCATTTT. Translating gives CASSPTGRDQPQHF.

This rearrangement joins TRBV7-3 to TRBJ2-1; 8 bases line up with TRBD2. Trimming removed 8 bases from V and 7 bases from J; junction bases left unmatched: 13. Germline values: CDR1 SGHTA, CDR2 FQGTGA. The CDR3 totals 15 residues. CDR3: CASSRGLVGSNEQFF. CDR3 bases: TGTGCCAGCTCCAGGGGACTAGTCGGTAGTAATGAGCAGTTCTTC.